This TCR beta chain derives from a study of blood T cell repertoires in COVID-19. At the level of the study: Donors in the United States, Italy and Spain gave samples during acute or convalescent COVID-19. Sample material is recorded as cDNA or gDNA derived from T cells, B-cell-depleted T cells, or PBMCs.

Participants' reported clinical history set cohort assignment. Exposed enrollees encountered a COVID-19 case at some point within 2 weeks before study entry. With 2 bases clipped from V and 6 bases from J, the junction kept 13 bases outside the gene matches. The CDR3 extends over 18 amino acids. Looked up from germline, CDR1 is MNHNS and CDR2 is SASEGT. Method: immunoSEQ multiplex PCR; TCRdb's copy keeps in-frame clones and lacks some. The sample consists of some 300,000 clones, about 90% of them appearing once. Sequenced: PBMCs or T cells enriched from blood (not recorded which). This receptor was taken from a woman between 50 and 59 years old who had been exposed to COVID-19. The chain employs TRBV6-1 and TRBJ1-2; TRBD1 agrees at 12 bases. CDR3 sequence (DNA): TGTGCCAGCAGTGAAAGAGTTGGGACAGGGGGCGGTCAGAATGGCTACACCTTC. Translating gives CASSERVGTGGGQNGYTF.